The following is a T cell receptor beta chain sequence with its context. As yet, its antigen is unknown. These data are taken from a study of T-cell memory formation after mild COVID-19. About the research overall: TCR clusters were largely donor specific.

MiXCR, applied by TCRdb to the 5' RACE reads, yields one record per CDR3 protein. The sample has roughly 550,000 distinct CDR3 sequences, around 21% seen once. The study's findings and limits: While clones contracting from day 15 to 85 were balanced between CD4 and CD8, later expanders leaned CD4+. Researchers found some responding clones in pre-infection memory, a sign that cross-reactive memory joined. Clones that contracted clustered mainly in CM and EM if CD4+ and in EMRA if CD8+.

The CDR3 runs 15 residues. CDR1 and CDR2 (germline): SGDLS, YYNGEE. Trimming cost V 0 bases and J 7 bases; bases outside gene matches: 7. Sequenced sample: PBMCs or a T cell subset sorted from them (not recorded which). This TCR derives from an adult woman who had mild COVID-19 (a few samples of this study predate the infection). Cell type and time point are not known. V gene TRBV9 combines with J gene TRBJ1-5; TRBD1 agrees at 7 bases. The CDR3 sequence: CASSVGRTGDQPQHF. The CDR3 DNA is TGTGCCAGCAGCGTAGGGAGGACAGGAGACCAGCCCCAGCATTTT.